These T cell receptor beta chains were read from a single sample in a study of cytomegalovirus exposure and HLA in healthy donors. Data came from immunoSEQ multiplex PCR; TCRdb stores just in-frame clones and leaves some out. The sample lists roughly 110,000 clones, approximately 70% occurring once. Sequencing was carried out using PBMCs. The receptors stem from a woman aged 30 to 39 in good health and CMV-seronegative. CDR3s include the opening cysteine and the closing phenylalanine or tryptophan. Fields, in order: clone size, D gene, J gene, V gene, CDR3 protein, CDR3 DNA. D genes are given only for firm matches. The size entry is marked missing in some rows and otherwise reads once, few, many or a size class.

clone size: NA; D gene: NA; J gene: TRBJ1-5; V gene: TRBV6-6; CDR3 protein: CASTTLPEGQPQHF; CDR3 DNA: TGTGCCAGCACAACCCTCCCTGAGGGTCAGCCCCAGCATTTT
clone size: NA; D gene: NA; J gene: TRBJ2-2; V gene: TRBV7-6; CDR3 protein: CASSSRGSTGELFF; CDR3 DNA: TGTGCCAGCAGCTCAAGGGGGAGCACCGGGGAGCTGTTTTTT
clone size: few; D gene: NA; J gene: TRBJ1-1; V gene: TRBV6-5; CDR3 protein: CASRADGVNTEAFF; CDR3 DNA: TGTGCCAGCAGAGCCGACGGAGTGAACACTGAAGCTTTCTTT
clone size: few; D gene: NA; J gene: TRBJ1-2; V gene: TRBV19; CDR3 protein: CASKAAGSAGYTF; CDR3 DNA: TGTGCCAGTAAGGCCGCAGGGTCGGCTGGCTACACCTTC
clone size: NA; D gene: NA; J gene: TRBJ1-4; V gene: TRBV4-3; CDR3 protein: CASSQDPKTNEKLFF; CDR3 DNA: TGCGCCAGCAGCCAAGATCCCAAAACTAATGAAAAACTGTTTTTT
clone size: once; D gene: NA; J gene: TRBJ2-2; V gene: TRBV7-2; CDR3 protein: CASSSSGTLNTGELFF; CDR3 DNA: TGTGCCAGCAGCTCCTCGGGAACACTGAACACCGGGGAGCTGTTTTTT
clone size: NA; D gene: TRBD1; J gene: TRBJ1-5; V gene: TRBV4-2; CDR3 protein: CASSQDRTGFNQPQHF; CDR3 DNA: TGTGCCAGCAGCCAAGATCGGACAGGGTTCAACCAGCCCCAGCATTTT
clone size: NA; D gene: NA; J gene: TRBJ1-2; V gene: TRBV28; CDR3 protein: CASTQEGSLYGYTF; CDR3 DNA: TGTGCCAGCACCCAAGAGGGAAGCCTCTATGGCTACACCTTC
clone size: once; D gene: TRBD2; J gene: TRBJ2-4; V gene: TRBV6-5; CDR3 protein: CASSSGLAGDRGIQYF; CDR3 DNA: TGTGCCAGCAGTTCTGGACTAGCGGGAGATCGAGGCATTCAGTACTTC
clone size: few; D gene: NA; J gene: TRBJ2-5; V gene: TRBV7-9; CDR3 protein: CASSFLPEETQYF; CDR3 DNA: TGTGCCAGCAGCTTTCTCCCGGAAGAGACCCAGTACTTC
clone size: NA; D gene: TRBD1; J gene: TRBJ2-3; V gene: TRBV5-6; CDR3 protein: CASSWGAGGADTQYF; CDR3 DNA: TGTGCCAGCAGCTGGGGGGCAGGGGGCGCAGATACGCAGTATTTT
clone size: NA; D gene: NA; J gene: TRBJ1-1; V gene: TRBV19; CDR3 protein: CASSSGGGTEAFF; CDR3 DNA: TGTGCCAGTAGTAGTGGCGGGGGGACTGAAGCTTTCTTT
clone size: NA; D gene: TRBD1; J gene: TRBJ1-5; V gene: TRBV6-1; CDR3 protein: CASRRDRSNQPQHF; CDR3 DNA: TGTGCCAGCAGGCGGGACAGGTCAAATCAGCCCCAGCATTTT
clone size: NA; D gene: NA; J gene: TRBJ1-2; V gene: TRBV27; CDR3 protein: CASSLSAGLRGYTF; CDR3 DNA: TGTGCCAGCAGTTTATCAGCAGGGCTACGGGGCTACACCTTC
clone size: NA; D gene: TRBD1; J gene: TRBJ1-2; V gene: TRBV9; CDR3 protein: CASSLGQGMGGYTF; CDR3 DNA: TGTGCCAGCAGCTTGGGACAGGGGATGGGTGGCTACACCTTC
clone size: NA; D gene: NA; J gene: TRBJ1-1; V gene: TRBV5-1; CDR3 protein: CASSLQQGRMSSTEAFF; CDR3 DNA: TGCGCCAGCAGCTTGCAACAGGGAAGGATGTCATCCACTGAAGCTTTCTTT
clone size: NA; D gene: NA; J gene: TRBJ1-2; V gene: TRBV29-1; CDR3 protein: CSVPEQGLDGYTF; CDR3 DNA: TGCAGCGTTCCTGAGCAGGGGCTTGACGGCTACACCTTC
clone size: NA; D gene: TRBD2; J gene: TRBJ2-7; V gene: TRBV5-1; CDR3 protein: CASSLAGGPHEQYF; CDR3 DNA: TGCGCCAGCAGCTTGGCGGGAGGGCCCCACGAGCAGTACTTC
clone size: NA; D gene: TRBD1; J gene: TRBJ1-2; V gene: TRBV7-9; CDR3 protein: CASSLGQGAAGYTF; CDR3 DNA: TGTGCCAGCAGCTTGGGGCAGGGGGCTGCGGGCTACACCTTC
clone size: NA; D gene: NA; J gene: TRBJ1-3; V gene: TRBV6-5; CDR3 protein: CASSTRNTIYF; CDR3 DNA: TGTGCCAGCAGCACTAGAAACACCATATATTTT
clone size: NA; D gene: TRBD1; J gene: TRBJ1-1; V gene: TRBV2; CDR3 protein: CASSPMTGYTEAFF; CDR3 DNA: TGTGCCAGCAGCCCCATGACAGGGTACACTGAAGCTTTCTTT
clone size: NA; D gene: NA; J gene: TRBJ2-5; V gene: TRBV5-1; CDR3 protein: CASSLSLGGLETQYF; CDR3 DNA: TGCGCCAGCAGCTTGTCACTTGGGGGGTTAGAGACCCAGTACTTC
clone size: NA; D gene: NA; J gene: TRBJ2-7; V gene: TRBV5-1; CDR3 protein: CASSLVFRGQYEQYF; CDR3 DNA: TGCGCCAGCAGCTTGGTCTTTCGGGGTCAATACGAGCAGTACTTC
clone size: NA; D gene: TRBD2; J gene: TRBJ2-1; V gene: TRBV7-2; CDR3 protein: CASSGQRGNHYNEQFF; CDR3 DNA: TGTGCCAGCAGCGGTCAGCGGGGGAACCATTACAATGAGCAGTTCTTC
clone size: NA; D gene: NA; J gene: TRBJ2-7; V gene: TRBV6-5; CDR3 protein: CASSWGRLNYEQYF; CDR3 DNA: TGTGCCAGCAGTTGGGGCAGGCTAAACTACGAGCAGTACTTC
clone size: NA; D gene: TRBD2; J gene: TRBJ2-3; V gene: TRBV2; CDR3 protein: CASSESGGSGISTDTQYF; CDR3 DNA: TGTGCCAGCAGTGAAAGTGGCGGGAGTGGGATTAGCACAGATACGCAGTATTTT
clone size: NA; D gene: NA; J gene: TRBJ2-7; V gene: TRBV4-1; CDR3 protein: CASSQERSPRYDEQYF; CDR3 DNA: TGCGCCAGCAGCCAAGAACGATCCCCGCGCTACGACGAGCAGTACTTC
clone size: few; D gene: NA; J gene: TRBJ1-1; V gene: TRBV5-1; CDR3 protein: CASSLDWGGNTEAFF; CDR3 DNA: TGCGCCAGCAGCTTGGATTGGGGCGGGAACACTGAAGCTTTCTTT
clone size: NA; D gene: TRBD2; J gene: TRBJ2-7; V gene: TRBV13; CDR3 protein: CASSSTSGGNYEQYF; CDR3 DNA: TGTGCCAGCAGCTCGACTAGCGGGGGGAACTACGAGCAGTACTTC
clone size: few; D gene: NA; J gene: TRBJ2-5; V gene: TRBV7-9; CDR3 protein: CASSLLRLGRGETQYF; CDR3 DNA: TGTGCCAGCAGCTTGCTAAGACTGGGAAGGGGAGAGACCCAGTACTTC
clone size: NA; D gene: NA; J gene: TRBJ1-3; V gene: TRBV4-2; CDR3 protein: CASSQEWRVKTKTAILGNTIYF; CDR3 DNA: TGTGCCAGCAGCCAAGAATGGAGGGTCAAGACAAAAACCGCCATTCTGGGAAACACCATATATTTT
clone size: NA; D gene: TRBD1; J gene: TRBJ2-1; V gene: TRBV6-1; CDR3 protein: CASSAPGTGSYNEQFF; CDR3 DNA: TGTGCCAGCAGTGCCCCAGGGACAGGGTCCTACAATGAGCAGTTCTTC
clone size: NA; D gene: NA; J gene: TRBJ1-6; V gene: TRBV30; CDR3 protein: CAWTLRRGSPLHF; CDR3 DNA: TGTGCCTGGACGTTGCGACGGGGGTCACCCCTCCACTTT
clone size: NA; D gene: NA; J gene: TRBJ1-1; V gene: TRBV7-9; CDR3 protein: CASSLGSNTEAFF; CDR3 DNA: TGTGCCAGCAGCTTAGGGAGTAACACTGAAGCTTTCTTT
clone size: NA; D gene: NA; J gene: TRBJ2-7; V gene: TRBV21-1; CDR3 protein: CASSPPRFSGSGQRKYEQYF; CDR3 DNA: TGTGCCAGCAGCCCCCCCCGGTTTTCTGGTAGCGGTCAACGGAAGTACGAGCAGTACTTC
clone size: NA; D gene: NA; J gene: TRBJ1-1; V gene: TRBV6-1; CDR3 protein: CASQPGLNTEAFF; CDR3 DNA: TGTGCCAGCCAGCCGGGGTTGAACACTGAAGCTTTCTTT
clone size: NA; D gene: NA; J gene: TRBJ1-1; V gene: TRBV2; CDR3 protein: CASRSSAVGSTEAFF; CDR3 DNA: TGTGCCAGCCGCAGCTCTGCGGTCGGTAGTACTGAAGCTTTCTTT
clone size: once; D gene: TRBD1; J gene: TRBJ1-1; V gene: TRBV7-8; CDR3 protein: CASSPRTGRTEAFF; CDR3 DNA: TGTGCCAGCAGCCCCCGGACAGGGCGAACTGAAGCTTTCTTT
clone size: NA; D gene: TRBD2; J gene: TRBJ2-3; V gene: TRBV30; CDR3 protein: CAWSAGGGAGTDTQYF; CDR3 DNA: TGTGCCTGGAGTGCGGGCGGGGGGGCTGGCACAGATACGCAGTATTTT
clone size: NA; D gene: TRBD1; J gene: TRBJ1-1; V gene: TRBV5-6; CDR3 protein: CASSWGTGGPNTEAFF; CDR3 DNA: TGTGCCAGCAGCTGGGGGACAGGGGGCCCCAACACTGAAGCTTTCTTT
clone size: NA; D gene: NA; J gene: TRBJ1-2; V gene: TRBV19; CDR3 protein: CASGGIYYGYTF; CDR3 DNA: TGTGCCAGTGGGGGGATTTACTATGGCTACACCTTC
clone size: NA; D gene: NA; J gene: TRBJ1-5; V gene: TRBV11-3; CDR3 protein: CASSLAGERGPQHF; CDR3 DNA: TGTGCCAGCAGCTTAGCAGGGGAACGAGGGCCCCAGCATTTT
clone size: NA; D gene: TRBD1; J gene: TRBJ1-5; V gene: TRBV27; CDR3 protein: CASSFSTGPNQPQHF; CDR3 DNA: TGTGCCAGCAGTTTCTCGACAGGGCCAAATCAGCCCCAGCATTTT
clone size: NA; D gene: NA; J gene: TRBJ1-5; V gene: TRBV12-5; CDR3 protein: CASGTDITSNQPQHF; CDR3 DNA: TGTGCTAGTGGTACGGACATTACAAGCAATCAGCCCCAGCATTTT
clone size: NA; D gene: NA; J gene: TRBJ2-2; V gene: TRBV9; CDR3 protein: CASSPRSRDTGELFF; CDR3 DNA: TGTGCCAGCAGCCCCAGATCCCGGGACACCGGGGAGCTGTTTTTT
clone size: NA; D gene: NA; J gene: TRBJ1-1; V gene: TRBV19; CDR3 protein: CASSIDGGRNTEAFF; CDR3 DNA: TGTGCCAGTAGTATCGACGGGGGAAGGAACACTGAAGCTTTCTTT
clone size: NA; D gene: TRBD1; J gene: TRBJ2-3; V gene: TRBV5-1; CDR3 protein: CASGQGSTDTQYF; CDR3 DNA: TGCGCCAGTGGACAGGGTAGCACAGATACGCAGTATTTT
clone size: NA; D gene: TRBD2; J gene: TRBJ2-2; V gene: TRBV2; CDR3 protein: CASRGLAGGSTGELFF; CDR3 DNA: TGTGCCAGCAGAGGGCTAGCGGGGGGTTCCACCGGGGAGCTGTTTTTT
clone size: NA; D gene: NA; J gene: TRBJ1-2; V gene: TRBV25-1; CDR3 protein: CASSDFNRNYGYTF; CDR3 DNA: TGTGCCAGCAGTGACTTTAACAGAAACTATGGCTACACCTTC
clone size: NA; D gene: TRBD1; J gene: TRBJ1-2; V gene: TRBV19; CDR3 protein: CASNPGQGRHGYTF; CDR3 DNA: TGTGCCAGTAATCCGGGACAGGGTCGGCATGGCTACACCTTC
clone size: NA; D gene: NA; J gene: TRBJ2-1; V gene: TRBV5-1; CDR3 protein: CASSEGTFSYNEQFF; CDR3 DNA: TGCGCCAGCAGCGAGGGGACATTCTCCTACAATGAGCAGTTCTTC
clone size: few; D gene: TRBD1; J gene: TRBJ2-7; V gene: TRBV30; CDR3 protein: CAWSVSQGAYEQYF; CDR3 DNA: TGTGCCTGGAGTGTTAGTCAGGGGGCCTACGAGCAGTACTTC
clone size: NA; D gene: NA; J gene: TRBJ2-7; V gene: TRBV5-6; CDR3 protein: CASSLNNQGEQYF; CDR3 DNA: TGTGCCAGCAGCTTGAATAACCAGGGCGAGCAGTACTTC
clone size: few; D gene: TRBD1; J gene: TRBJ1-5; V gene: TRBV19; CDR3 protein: CASSDREGPQHF; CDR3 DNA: TGTGCCAGTTCGGACAGGGAGGGTCCCCAGCATTTT
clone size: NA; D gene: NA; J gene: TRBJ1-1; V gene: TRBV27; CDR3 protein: CASSFLGAEAFF; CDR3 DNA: TGTGCCAGCAGTTTTCTAGGTGCTGAAGCTTTCTTT
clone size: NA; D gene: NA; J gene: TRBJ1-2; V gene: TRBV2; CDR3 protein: CASSDGGQGYGYTF; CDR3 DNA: TGTGCCAGCAGTGACGGAGGGCAGGGCTATGGCTACACCTTC
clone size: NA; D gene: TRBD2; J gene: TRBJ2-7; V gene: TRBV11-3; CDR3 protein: CASSLGGTSGYYEQYF; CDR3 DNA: TGTGCCAGCAGCTTAGGCGGGACTAGCGGATACTACGAGCAGTACTTC
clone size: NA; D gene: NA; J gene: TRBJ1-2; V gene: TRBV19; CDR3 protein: CASTEAIPGYGYTF; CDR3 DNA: TGTGCCAGTACGGAGGCCATCCCTGGCTATGGCTACACCTTC
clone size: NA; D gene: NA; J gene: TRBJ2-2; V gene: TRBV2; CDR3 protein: CASSEGRGEVGELFF; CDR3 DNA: TGTGCCAGCAGTGAAGGCAGGGGGGAAGTCGGGGAGCTGTTTTTT
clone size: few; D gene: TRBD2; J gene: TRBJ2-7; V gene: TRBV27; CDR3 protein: CASRRTSRYEQYF; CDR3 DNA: TGTGCCAGCCGAAGGACTAGTCGATACGAGCAGTACTTC